A single sample is the source of the 23 T cell receptor beta chains below, sequenced in a study of T cell responses to AZD1222 COVID-19 vaccine. Using immunoSEQ multiplex PCR, the repertoire was profiled, and TCRdb retains in-frame clones only, with some absent. The profile shows about 150,000 clones, over 90% of them singletons. Specimen: peripheral blood, collected 28 days after the second AZD1222 dose. These TCRs come from an adult who received the AZD1222 COVID-19 vaccine.

The genes are TRBV7-2 and TRBJ2-7; D is unresolved. V lost 2 bases, J lost 4 bases, and 15 bases lay in between. CDR3 size: 15 residues. CDR1 is SGHTA and CDR2 is FQGNSA in the germline V gene. CDR3 bases: TGTGCCAGCAGCTTATACGGAAACAGCCCTTACGAGCAGTACTTC. This gives the protein CASSLYGNSPYEQYF. The full variable domain, with the rest looked up from reference TRBV7-2 and TRBJ2-7, is GAGVSQSPSNKVTEKGKDVELRCDPISGHTALYWYRQSLGQGLEFLIYFQGNSAPDKSGLPSDRFSAERTGGSVSTLTIQRTQQEDSAVYLCASSLYGNSPYEQYFGPGTRLTVT.

The rearrangement joins TRBV14 to TRBJ2-6; 9 positions agree with TRBD1. The CDR3 covers 16 residues. The trim removed 3 bases at V and 0 bases at J, leaving 0 bases unmatched. Germline V gene lookup returns CDR1 SGHDN and CDR2 FVKESK. The CDR3 sequence: CASSQTGGSGANVLTF. CDR3 bases: TGTGCCAGCAGCCAGACAGGGGGCTCTGGGGCCAACGTCCTGACTTTC. Variable domain in full (rest from reference TRBV14 and TRBJ2-6): EAGVTQFPSHSVIEKGQTVTLRCDPISGHDNLYWYRRVMGKEIKFLLHFVKESKQDESGMPNNRFLAERTGGTYSTLKVQPAELEDSGVYFCASSQTGGSGANVLTFGAGSRLTVL.

This chain uses TRBV6-1 with TRBJ2-3, with D uncertain. CDR1 MNHNS and CDR2 SASEGT come from the germline V gene. The CDR3 runs 13 residues. V lost 5 bases and J lost 6, with 12 bases in between. The CDR3 reads CASSYSSADTQYF. CDR3 DNA sequence: TGTGCCAGCAGTTATTCCTCGGCGGATACGCAGTATTTT.

This chain uses TRBV5-1 with TRBJ1-6, with a tentative D call TRBD1 (6 bases). CDR1 and CDR2 (germline): SGHRS, YFSETQ. The CDR3 has 15 amino acids. V lost 1 base and J lost 5, with 10 bases in between. The CDR3 DNA sequence: TGCGCCAGCAGCTTGCAAGGGGGAGATAATTCACCCCTCCACTTT. Amino acid sequence: CASSLQGGDNSPLHF.

In DNA form, the CDR3 reads TGTGCCAGTAGTCCGGAAGGGGGATGGGCTTTCTTT. As protein: CASSPEGGWAFF. The rearrangement joins TRBV19 to TRBJ1-1; TRBD1 is a possible D gene (6 bases). Deletions cut 5 bases from V and 11 bases from J, with 15 bases between. Germline V lookup: CDR1 LNHDA, CDR2 SQIVND (reference sequence). The CDR3 covers 12 residues.

This clone was recorded only once. V and J are TRBV19 and TRBJ1-1, with D maybe TRBD1 (6 bases). The CDR3 is made up of 13 amino acids. V lost 4 bases and J 7 bases, leaving 13 bases between the germline ends. In germline, CDR1 is LNHDA, CDR2 SQIVND (reference sequence). CDR3 bases: TGTGCCAGTAGTAGGACAGCTCCGGGTGAAGCTTTCTTT. It yields the protein CASSRTAPGEAFF.

The chain couples TRBV24-1 to TRBJ2-3; D gene unclear. This CDR3 is built from 12 residues. V lost 0 bases, J lost 8 bases, and 5 bases lay in between. CDR1 KGHDR and CDR2 SFDVKD come from the germline V gene. CDR3 amino acids: CATSDLTGTQYF. CDR3 coding DNA: TGTGCCACCAGTGATTTGACGGGTACGCAGTATTTT.

This sequence joins TRBV5-8 and TRBJ1-2; D gene ambiguous. The CDR3 runs to 15 residues. Trimming took off 5 bases at V and 4 bases at J, with 18 bases between the two ends. Germline V gives CDR1 SGHTS, CDR2 YDEGEE. The CDR3 loop reads CASRPREGMRYGYTF. The CDR3 bases are TGTGCCAGCAGACCTCGGGAAGGGATGCGCTATGGCTACACCTTC.

CDR3 protein: CAWSAPLGTGSLRPQHF. The CDR3, as DNA: TGTGCCTGGAGCGCTCCCCTCGGGACAGGGAGCTTGCGGCCCCAGCATTTT. This chain connects TRBV30 to TRBJ1-5; 9 bases fit TRBD1. The CDR3 is made up of 17 amino acids. In germline, CDR1 is GTSNPN, CDR2 SVGIG (reference sequence). Trimming removed 3 bases from V and 9 bases from J; junction bases left unmatched: 18.

In the case of this clone: The junction and the germline gene differ at one end; a read error may be behind it. The CDR3 spells CAASMSWTGTPESPLHF. CDR3 sequence (DNA): TGTGCCGCCAGCATGAGTTGGACAGGGACTCCAGAGTCACCCCTCCACTTT. The chain has TRBV15 and TRBJ1-6, with TRBD1 matching 8 bases. The CDR3 sequence is 17 residues long. Per germline, CDR1 LNHNV and CDR2 YYDKDF (reference sequence).

V is TRBV28 and J is TRBJ1-1; D unresolved. V was pared by 5 bases and J by 4 bases, with 14 bases between. The CDR3 loop spans 14 amino acids. Germline assignment: CDR1 MDHEN and CDR2 SYDVKM. Here the CDR3 DNA reads TGTGCCAGCAGTCCGCGCCCTAGGGCCACTGAAGCTTTCTTT. Translated: CASSPRPRATEAFF. Based on the CDR3 plus reference TRBV28 and TRBJ1-1, the full variable domain is DVKVTQSSRYLVKRTGEKVFLECVQDMDHENMFWYRQDPGLGLRLIYFSYDVKMKEKGDIPEGYSVSREKKERFSLILESASTNQTSMYLCASSPRPRATEAFFGQGTRLTVV.

The rearrangement joins TRBV29-1 to TRBJ2-7; D not certain. This CDR3 contains 17 residues. The V and J ends lost 0 bases and 1 base respectively, with 19 bases between them. In germline, CDR1 is SQVTM, CDR2 ANQGSEA. The CDR3 reads CSVEDPRSPLGSYEQYF. In DNA, the CDR3 is TGCAGCGTTGAAGATCCCAGATCCCCTCTAGGATCCTACGAGCAGTACTTC.

The V gene is TRBV6-2 or TRBV6-3, the J gene TRBJ2-1; 9 bases line up with TRBD2. V lost 6 bases and J lost 7; bases outside the gene matches: 13. Germline V CDR1 and CDR2: MNHEY, SVGEGT. The CDR3 spans 16 residues. Written as DNA, the CDR3 is TGTGCCAGCAGATACCTCCTAGCGGGGTTAGTGAATGAGCAGTTCTTC. This codes for CASRYLLAGLVNEQFF.

This chain uses TRBV2 with TRBJ1-1; D uncertain. The germline CDR1 and CDR2 sequences are SNHLY and FYNNEI. This CDR3 contains 10 residues. The ends were cut back, 7 bases at V and 4 bases at J, with 4 bases in the middle. The CDR3, as DNA: TGTGCCAGCATAAGCACTGAAGCTTTCTTT. This translates into CASISTEAFF.

The chain recombines TRBV3-1 (or the pseudogene TRBV3-2) with TRBJ2-7; D unclear. CDR3 length: 12 amino acids. Trimming pared 0 bases from V and 7 bases from J, leaving 7 bases between. CDR1 LGHDT and CDR2 YNNKEL come from the germline V gene (reference sequence). The CDR3 nucleotides are TGTGCCAGCAGCCAAGACCGATGGGAGCAGTACTTC. It is translated as CASSQDRWEQYF.

V and J are TRBV6-1 and TRBJ2-1, with TRBD2 matching over 7 bases. CDR1 is MNHNS and CDR2 is SASEGT in the germline V gene. CDR3 length: 16 amino acids. J lost 3 bases, V lost 3 bases, and 8 bases had no gene match. In DNA form, the CDR3 reads TGTGCCAGCAGTGACCCTGTGGGGGGGTTCTACAATGAGCAGTTCTTC. Its protein is CASSDPVGGFYNEQFF.

The chain has TRBV3-1 (or the pseudogene TRBV3-2) and TRBJ2-3; TRBD2 matches at 7 bases. CDR1 and CDR2 (germline): LGHDT, YNNKEL (reference sequence). Unmatched junction bases numbered 3, after V lost 1 base and J lost 2 bases. The length of the CDR3 is 15 residues. CDR3 coding DNA: TGTGCCAGCAGCCAAGCCGCGGGGGTCACAGATACGCAGTATTTT. Protein sequence: CASSQAAGVTDTQYF.

The V call is TRBV6-5, the J call TRBJ1-2, with D tentatively TRBD1 (6 bases). V was trimmed by 2 bases and J by 10 bases, leaving 20 bases between them. Germline values: CDR1 MNHEY, CDR2 SVGAGI. This CDR3 contains 15 residues. The CDR3 DNA reads as TGTGCCAGCAGTTACGGGGGGTCGACCCGGACAGACTACACCTTC. Translating it yields CASSYGGSTRTDYTF.

The V call is TRBV12-5, the J call TRBJ2-1, with a weak D call TRBD1 (5 bases). The V end lost 6 bases, the J end lost 5 bases, and 17 bases lay between the germline ends. The CDR3 loop spans 15 amino acids. Germline V gene lookup returns CDR1 LGHNT and CDR2 FRNRAP. The CDR3 is CASGSGFFGHNEQFF. In nucleotides, the CDR3 is TGTGCTAGTGGCTCAGGGTTTTTTGGTCACAATGAGCAGTTCTTC.

The chain has TRBV29-1 and TRBJ1-3; no reliable D call. Trimming took off 4 bases at V and 3 bases at J, with 10 bases between the two ends. The germline V gene has CDR1 SQVTM and CDR2 ANQGSEA. The CDR3 runs to 13 residues. The CDR3 protein is CSVGQAGGNTIYF. CDR3 nucleotide sequence: TGCAGCGTTGGCCAGGCGGGTGGAAACACCATATATTTT.

The V gene is TRBV19, the J gene TRBJ1-5; TRBD1 matches at 10 bases. Germline lookup yields CDR1 LNHDA and CDR2 SQIVND (reference sequence). V was pared by 5 bases and J by 4 bases, with 5 bases of the junction left unmatched. CDR3 length: 15 residues. CDR3 in amino acids: CASSPDRGRNQPQHF. CDR3 nucleotide sequence: TGTGCCAGTAGTCCCGACAGGGGGCGTAATCAGCCCCAGCATTTT.

The V call is TRBV27, the J call TRBJ2-3; D is unresolved. Trimming cost V 3 bases and J 0 bases, with 1 base left between them. Germline CDR1 reads MNHEY; CDR2 reads SMNVEV (reference sequence). This CDR3 contains 12 residues. The DNA of the CDR3 is TGTGCCAGCAGTTTGAGCACAGATACGCAGTATTTT. This gives the protein CASSLSTDTQYF.

The V and J genes are TRBV19 and TRBJ2-7, with D uncertain. The germline CDR1 and CDR2 sequences are LNHDA and SQIVND (reference sequence). Trimming took off 1 base at V and 3 bases at J, with 13 bases between the two ends. This CDR3 spans 15 amino acids. The CDR3 DNA is TGTGCCAGTAGTATAGGTGGCATTACCAACTACGAGCAGTACTTC. Amino acids: CASSIGGITNYEQYF.